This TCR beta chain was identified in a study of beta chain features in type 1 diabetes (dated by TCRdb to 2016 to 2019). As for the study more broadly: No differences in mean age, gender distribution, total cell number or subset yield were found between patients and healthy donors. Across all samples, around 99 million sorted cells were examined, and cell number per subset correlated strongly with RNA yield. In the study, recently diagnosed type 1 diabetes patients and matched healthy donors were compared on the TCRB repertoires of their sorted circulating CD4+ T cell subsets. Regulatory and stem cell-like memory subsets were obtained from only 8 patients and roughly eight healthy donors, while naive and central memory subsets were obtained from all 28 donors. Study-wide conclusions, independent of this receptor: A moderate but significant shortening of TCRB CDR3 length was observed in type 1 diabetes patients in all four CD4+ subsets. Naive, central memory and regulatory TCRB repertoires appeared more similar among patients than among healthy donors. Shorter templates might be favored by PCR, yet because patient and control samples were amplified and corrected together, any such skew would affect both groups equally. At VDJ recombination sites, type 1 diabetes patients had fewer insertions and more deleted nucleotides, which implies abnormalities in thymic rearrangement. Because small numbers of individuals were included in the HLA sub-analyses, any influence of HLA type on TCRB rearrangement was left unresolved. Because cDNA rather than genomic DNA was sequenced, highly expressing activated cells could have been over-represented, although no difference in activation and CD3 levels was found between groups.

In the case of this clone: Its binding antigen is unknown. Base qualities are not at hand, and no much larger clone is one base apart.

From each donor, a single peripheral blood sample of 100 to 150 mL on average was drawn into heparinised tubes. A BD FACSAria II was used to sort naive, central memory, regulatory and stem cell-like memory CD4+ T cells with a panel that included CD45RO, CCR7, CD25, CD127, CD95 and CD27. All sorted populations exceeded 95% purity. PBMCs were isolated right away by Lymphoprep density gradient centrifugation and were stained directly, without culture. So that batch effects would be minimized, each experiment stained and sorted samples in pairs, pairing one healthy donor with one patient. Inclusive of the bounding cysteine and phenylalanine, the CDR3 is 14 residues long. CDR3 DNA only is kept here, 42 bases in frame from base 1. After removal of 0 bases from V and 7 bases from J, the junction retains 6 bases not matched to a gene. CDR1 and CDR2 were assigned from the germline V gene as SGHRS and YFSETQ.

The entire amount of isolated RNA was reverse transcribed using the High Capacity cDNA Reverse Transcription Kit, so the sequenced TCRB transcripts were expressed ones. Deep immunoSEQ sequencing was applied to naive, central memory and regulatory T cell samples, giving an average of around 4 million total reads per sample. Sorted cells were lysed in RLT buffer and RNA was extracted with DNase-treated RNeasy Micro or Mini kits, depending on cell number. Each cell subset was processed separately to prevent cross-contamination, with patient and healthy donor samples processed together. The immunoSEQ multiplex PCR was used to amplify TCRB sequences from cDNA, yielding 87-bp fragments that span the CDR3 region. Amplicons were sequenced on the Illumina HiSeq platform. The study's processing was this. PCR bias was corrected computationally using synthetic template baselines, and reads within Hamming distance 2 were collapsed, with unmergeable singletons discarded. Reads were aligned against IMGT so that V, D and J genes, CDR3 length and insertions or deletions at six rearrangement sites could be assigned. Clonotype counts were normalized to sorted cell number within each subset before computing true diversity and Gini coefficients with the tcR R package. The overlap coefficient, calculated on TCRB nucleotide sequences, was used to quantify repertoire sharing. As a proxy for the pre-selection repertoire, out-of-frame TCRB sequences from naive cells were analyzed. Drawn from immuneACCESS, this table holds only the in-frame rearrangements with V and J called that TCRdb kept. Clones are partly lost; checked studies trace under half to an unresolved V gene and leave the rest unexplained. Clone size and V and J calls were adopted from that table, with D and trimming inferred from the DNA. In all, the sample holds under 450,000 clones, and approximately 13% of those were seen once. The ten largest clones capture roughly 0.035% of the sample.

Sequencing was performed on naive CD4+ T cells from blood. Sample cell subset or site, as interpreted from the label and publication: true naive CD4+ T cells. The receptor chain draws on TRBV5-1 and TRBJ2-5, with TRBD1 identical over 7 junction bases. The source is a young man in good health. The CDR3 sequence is CASSLEGQGVTQYF. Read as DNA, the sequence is TGCGCCAGCAGCTTGGAAGGCCAGGGGGTGACCCAGTACTTC.